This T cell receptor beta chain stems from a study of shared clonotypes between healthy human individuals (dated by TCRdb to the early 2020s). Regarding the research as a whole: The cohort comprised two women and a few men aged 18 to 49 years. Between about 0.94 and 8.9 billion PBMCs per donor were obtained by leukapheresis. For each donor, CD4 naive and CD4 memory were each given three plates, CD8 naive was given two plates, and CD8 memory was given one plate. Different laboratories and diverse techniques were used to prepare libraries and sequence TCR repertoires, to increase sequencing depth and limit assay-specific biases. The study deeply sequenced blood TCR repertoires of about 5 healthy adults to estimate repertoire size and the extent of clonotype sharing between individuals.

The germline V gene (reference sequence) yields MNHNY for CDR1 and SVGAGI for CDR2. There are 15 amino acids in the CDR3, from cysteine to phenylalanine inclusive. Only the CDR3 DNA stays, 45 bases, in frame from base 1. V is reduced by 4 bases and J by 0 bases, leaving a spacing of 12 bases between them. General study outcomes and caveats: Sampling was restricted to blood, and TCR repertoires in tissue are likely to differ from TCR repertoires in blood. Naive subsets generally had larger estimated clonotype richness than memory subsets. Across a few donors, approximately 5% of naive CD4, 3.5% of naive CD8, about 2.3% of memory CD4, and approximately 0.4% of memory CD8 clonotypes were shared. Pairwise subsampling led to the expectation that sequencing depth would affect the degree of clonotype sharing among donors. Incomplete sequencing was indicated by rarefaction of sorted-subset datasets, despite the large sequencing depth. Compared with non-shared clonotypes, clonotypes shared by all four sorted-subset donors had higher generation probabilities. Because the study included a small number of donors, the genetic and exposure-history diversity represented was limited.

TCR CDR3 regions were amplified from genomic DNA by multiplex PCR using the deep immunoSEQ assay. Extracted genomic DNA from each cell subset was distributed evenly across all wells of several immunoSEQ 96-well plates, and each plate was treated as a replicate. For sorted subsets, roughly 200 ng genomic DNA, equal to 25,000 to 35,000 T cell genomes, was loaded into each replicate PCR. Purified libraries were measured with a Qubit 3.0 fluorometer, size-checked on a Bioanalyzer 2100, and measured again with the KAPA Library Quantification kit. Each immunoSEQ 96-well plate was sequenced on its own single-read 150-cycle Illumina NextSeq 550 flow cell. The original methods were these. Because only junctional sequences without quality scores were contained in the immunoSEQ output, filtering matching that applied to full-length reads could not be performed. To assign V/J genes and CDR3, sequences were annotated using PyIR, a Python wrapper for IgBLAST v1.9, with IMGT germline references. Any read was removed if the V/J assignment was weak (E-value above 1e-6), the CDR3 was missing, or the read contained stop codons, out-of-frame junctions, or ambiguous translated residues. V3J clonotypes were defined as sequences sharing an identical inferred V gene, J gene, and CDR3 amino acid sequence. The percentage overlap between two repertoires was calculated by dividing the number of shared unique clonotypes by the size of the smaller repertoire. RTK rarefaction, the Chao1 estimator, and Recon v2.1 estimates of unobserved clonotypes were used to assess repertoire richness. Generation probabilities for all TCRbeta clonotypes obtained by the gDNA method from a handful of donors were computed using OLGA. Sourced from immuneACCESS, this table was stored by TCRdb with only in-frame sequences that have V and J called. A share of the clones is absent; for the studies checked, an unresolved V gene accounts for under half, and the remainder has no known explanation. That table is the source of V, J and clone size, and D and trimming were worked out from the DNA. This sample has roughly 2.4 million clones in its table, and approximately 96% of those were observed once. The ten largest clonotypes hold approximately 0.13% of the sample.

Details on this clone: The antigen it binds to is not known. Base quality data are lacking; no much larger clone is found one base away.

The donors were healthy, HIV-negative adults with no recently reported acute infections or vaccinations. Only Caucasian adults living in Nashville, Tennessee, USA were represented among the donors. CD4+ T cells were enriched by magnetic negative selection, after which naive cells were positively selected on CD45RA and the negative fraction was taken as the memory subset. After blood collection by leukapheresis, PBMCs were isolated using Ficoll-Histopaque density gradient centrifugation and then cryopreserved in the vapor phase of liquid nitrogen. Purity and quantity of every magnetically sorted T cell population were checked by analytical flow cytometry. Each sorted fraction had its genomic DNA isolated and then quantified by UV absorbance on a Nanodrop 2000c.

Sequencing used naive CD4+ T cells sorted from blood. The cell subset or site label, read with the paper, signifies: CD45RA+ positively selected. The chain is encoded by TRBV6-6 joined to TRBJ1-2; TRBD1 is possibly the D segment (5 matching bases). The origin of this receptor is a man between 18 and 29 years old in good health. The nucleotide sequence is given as TGTGCCAGCAGTTCGCCTTCGACAGCTAACTATGGCTACACCTTC. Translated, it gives CASSSPSTANYGYTF.